This paragraph covers one TCR beta chain sequence. Its antigen remains unidentified. The CDR3 runs 13 residues. Trimming cost V 2 bases and J 7 bases, with 14 bases left between them. Germline CDR1 and CDR2: GTSNPN and SVGIG (reference sequence). The data belong to a study of CD8 T cell repertoires and HIV-1 epitope variants. Study in general: Each of Twenty-five Gag and Nef epitope peptides stimulated a separate culture. Cultures ran about 9 days, with IL-2, IL-7 and IL-15 added on days 3 and 7.

The protocol was immunoSEQ multiplex PCR, while the TCRdb copy is restricted to in-frame clones and leaves out a portion. The data contain fewer than 3,500 clones, 69% of them singletons. Overall study findings and caveats: This assay reports beta chains of antigen-expanded cells, not T cell function.

The sample consisted of cultured CD8+ T cells derived from PBMCs. This chain uses TRBV30 with TRBJ2-5; D gene ambiguous. This clonotype was obtained from a male donor with HIV. In DNA, the CDR3 is TGTGCCTGGAGTCAGTCGGCGGATGGGACCCAGTACTTC. Its protein is CAWSQSADGTQYF.